This is a list of T cell receptor beta chains from one sample in a study of blood T cell repertoires in COVID-19. Sequenced by immunoSEQ multiplex PCR; TCRdb stores in-frame clones only, minus some. The sample includes 350,000 to 450,000 clones, approximately 90% of them seen just once. Source material: PBMCs or T cells enriched from blood (not recorded which). These TCRs come from a woman under 30 who had been exposed to COVID-19. Each CDR3 is given with its conserved first and last residue. The D gene is left open where the match is weak. Clone size is stated in some rows and not others, as once, few, many or a class when expanded.

clone_size | j_call | v_call | d_call | cdr3_nt | cdr3_aa
NA | TRBJ1-2 | TRBV27 | NA | TGTGCCAGCAGTTTATCGTCGGGATCGGGTGGCTACACCTTC | CASSLSSGSGGYTF
NA | TRBJ1-5 | TRBV19 | TRBD1 | TGTGCCAGTAGTACCGACAGGGGGCAACAGCCCCAGCATTTT | CASSTDRGQQPQHF
NA | TRBJ1-6 | TRBV11-3 | NA | TGTGCCAGCAGCGAAGACAGGTTTTCCCCCCTCCACTTT | CASSEDRFSPLHF
once | TRBJ2-1 | TRBV10-2 | TRBD2 | TGCGCCAGCAGTGGGGGAGGGCGAAATGAGCAGTTCTTC | CASSGGGRNEQFF
NA | TRBJ1-1 | TRBV2 | NA | TGTGCCAGCAGTGAAGACAGGCGCACTGAAGCTTTCTTT | CASSEDRRTEAFF
NA | TRBJ1-2 | TRBV12-5 | TRBD1 | TGTGCTAGTGGTTCAGGACAGGGAGGTAGCGGATACTATGGCTACACCTTC | CASGSGQGGSGYYGYTF
NA | TRBJ1-1 | TRBV21-1 | NA | TGTGCCAGCATCCGCGGGAACCGGGCCAGGGAGGGACGGATGAACACTGAAGCTTTCTTT | CASIRGNRAREGRMNTEAFF
NA | TRBJ1-6 | TRBV5-1 | TRBD1 | TGCGCCAGCAGGTCCCAACAGGGGTTGGGGAATTCACCCCTCCACTTT | CASRSQQGLGNSPLHF
NA | TRBJ2-7 | TRBV4-1 | TRBD2 | TGCGCCAGCAGCCAAGTGGCTAGCGGGATAATCGAGCAGTACTTC | CASSQVASGIIEQYF
NA | TRBJ1-1 | TRBV18 | NA | TGTGCCAGCTCACCGCAGGGGAACACTGAAGCTTTCTTT | CASSPQGNTEAFF
NA | TRBJ2-7 | TRBV5-6 | NA | TGTGCCAGCAGCCTGGGGAGGTCGGCCTACGAGCAGTACTTC | CASSLGRSAYEQYF
NA | TRBJ2-1 | TRBV4-2 | TRBD2 | TGTGCCAGCAGCCAGGCTACTAGCGGGGGATACAATGAGCAGTTCTTC | CASSQATSGGYNEQFF
NA | TRBJ2-7 | TRBV19 | NA | TGTGCCAGTAGGGAGCAGGGTGGCGTATACGAGCAGTACTTC | CASREQGGVYEQYF
NA | TRBJ1-1 | TRBV25-1 | NA | TGTGCCAGCATGAGGGACACGAACACTGAAGCTTTCTTT | CASMRDTNTEAFF
NA | TRBJ2-7 | TRBV7-9 | NA | TGTGCCAGCAGCTTAGGAGCGTACCAGTACTTC | CASSLGAYQYF
once | TRBJ2-7 | TRBV18 | TRBD2 | TGTGCCAGCTCACCACCGGTAGGACTAGCGGGACCGCGCCTCTACGAGCAGTACTTC | CASSPPVGLAGPRLYEQYF
NA | TRBJ1-1 | TRBV14 | TRBD1 | TGTGCCAGCAGCCTGAGACAGGGTACTGAAGCTTTCTTT | CASSLRQGTEAFF
NA | TRBJ1-5 | TRBV5-8 | NA | TGTGCCAGCAGCTTGGACCGGGGAGGGATCCAGCCCCAGCATTTT | CASSLDRGGIQPQHF
few | TRBJ1-2 | TRBV6-2/TRBV6-3 | NA | TGTGCCAGCAGTTACTCGGATGACACTGGAATCAACTATGGCTACACCTTC | CASSYSDDTGINYGYTF
NA | TRBJ2-7 | TRBV19 | TRBD2 | TGTGCCAGTAGCCCCGGGACTAGAGCCTACGAGCAGTACTTC | CASSPGTRAYEQYF
NA | TRBJ1-2 | TRBV7-9 | NA | TGTGCCAGCAGCTCAGTAGCAGGGGCGAACTATGGCTACACCTTC | CASSSVAGANYGYTF
few | TRBJ2-1 | TRBV19 | NA | TGTGCCAGTAGTATTGGCAGGGGGGTTAATGAGCAGTTCTTC | CASSIGRGVNEQFF
NA | TRBJ1-1 | TRBV9 | NA | TGTGCCAGCAGCGGATTCAGTACGGGGGAAGAGACTGAAGCTTTCTTT | CASSGFSTGEETEAFF
NA | TRBJ2-5 | TRBV21-1 | NA | TGTGCCAGCAGCAAAGGGCAGGGGGAAAGGGGAGAGACCCAGTACTTC | CASSKGQGERGETQYF
NA | TRBJ2-3 | TRBV14 | NA | TGTGCCAGCAGCCGAGGAGACGTTACGCAGTATTTT | CASSRGDVTQYF
once | TRBJ2-1 | TRBV24-1 | NA | TGTGCCACCAGTGATGCACAGGTGAAGCAGTTCTTC | CATSDAQVKQFF
NA | TRBJ2-1 | TRBV29-1 | TRBD1 | TGCAGCGAACGACAGGGGAGCTCCTACAATGAGCAGTTCTTC | CSERQGSSYNEQFF
NA | TRBJ1-1 | TRBV6-5 | NA | TGTGCCAGCGGACCACAGGGTGAAGCTTTCTTT | CASGPQGEAFF
NA | TRBJ1-4 | TRBV19 | NA | TGTGCCAGTCGGGACTGGAAAACTAATGAAAAACTGTTTTTT | CASRDWKTNEKLFF
NA | TRBJ1-5 | TRBV6-2/TRBV6-3 | NA | TGTGCCAGCAGCTCAGGTTTAGGGCCCCAGCATTTT | CASSSGLGPQHF
once | TRBJ2-3 | TRBV9 | TRBD2 | TGTGCCAGCAGCGTCGGTACTAGCGGGGGAACAGATACGCAGTATTTT | CASSVGTSGGTDTQYF
NA | TRBJ2-5 | TRBV20-1 | NA | TGCAGTGCAAATCCGGGACACCCGGACTTC | CSANPGHPDF
NA | TRBJ1-6 | TRBV15 | NA | TGTGCCACCAGCAGCCGTCTGGGGAGCTCCTATAATTCACCCCTCCACTTT | CATSSRLGSSYNSPLHF
NA | TRBJ1-6 | TRBV6-5 | TRBD1 | TGTGCCAGCAGTTACACAGGGGCCGAATCACCCCTCCACTTT | CASSYTGAESPLHF
NA | TRBJ2-7 | TRBV10-3 | NA | TGTGCCATCAGTGAGTCAGAGACGGGAGCATGGGAGCAGTACTTC | CAISESETGAWEQYF
NA | TRBJ1-4 | TRBV11-2 | TRBD1 | TGTGCCAGCAGCTTAGATGAGACAGGGAATGAAAAACTGTTTTTT | CASSLDETGNEKLFF
NA | TRBJ1-3 | TRBV28 | NA | TGTGCCAGCAGTTTATTACCCGCGGGCAACTCTGGAAACACCATATATTTT | CASSLLPAGNSGNTIYF
NA | TRBJ2-7 | TRBV5-5 | NA | TGTGCCAGCAGCTTGGATCCTAGCTCCTACGAGCAGTACTTC | CASSLDPSSYEQYF
NA | TRBJ1-1 | TRBV7-8 | NA | TGTGCCAGCAGCTTAGCTGGCGGGCCCCTTGAAGCTTTCTTT | CASSLAGGPLEAFF
NA | TRBJ2-5 | TRBV24-1 | TRBD1 | TGTGCCACCAGTGACTCGGGACAGACTCAAGAGACCCAGTACTTC | CATSDSGQTQETQYF